This T cell receptor beta chain appears in the sequencing data of a study of blood T cell repertoires in COVID-19. Per the original data handling: From reference gene primer amplification, estimates of nucleated cell counts were derived. Libraries were prepared by immunoSEQ multiplex PCR; TCRdb keeps only in-frame clonotypes and omits some of them. The V and J calls and clone size are taken from that table; D and trimming were inferred from the DNA. The sample holds fewer than 500,000 clones, more than 65% seen once. This receptor was taken from a human donor with acute or convalescent COVID-19. The donor label of this sample is uncertain. Material for sequencing was peripheral blood.

The CDR3 sequence: CASSLVGRGAMGQPQHF. The CDR3 nucleotides are TGTGCCAGCAGCTTAGTCGGCAGGGGGGCTATGGGTCAGCCCCAGCATTTT. The chain couples TRBV7-8 to TRBJ1-5, with TRBD1 matching 7 bases. J gave up 6 bases and V 1 base, and 12 bases lay outside the gene matches. Germline CDR1 is SGHVS and CDR2 is FQNEAQ. The CDR3 runs 17 residues. The full variable domain, rest sourced from reference TRBV7-8 and TRBJ1-5, is GAGVSQSPRYKVAKRGQDVALRCDPISGHVSLFWYQQALGQGPEFLTYFQNEAQLDKSGLPSDRFFAERPEGSVSTLKIQRTQQEDSAVYLCASSLVGRGAMGQPQHFGDGTRLSIL.